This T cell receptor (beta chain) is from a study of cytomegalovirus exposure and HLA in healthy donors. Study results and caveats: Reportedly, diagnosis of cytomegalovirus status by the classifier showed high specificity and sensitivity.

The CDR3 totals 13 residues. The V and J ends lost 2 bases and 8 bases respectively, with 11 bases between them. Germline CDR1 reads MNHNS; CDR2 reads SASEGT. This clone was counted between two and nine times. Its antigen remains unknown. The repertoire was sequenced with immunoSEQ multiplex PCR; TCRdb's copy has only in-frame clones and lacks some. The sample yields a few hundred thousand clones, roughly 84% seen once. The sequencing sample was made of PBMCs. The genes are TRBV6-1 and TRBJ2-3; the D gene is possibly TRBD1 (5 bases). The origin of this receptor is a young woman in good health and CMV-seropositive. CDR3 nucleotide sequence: TGTGCCAGCAGTGAAATCAGGGAAGGTACGCAGTATTTT. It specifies CASSEIREGTQYF.